Sequencing of this TCR beta chain was carried out in a study of CD8+ T cells in alopecia areata. Study-wide results and caveats: While tofacitinib was given, many expanded lesional clones persisted in scalp and blood. Lesional scalp displayed greater clonality than normal scalp, most notably in alopecia totalis/universalis.

RNA extraction and reverse transcription yielded cDNA as sequencing template. Data came from immunoSEQ multiplex PCR; TCRdb stores just in-frame clones and leaves some out. The table records fewer than 200,000 clones, around 58% of them present only once. This clone occurred a few times. Its specificity is unknown. Treatment: oral pan-JAK inhibitor, 5-10 mg twice daily. This receptor was obtained from a human donor with alopecia areata. The sample was CD8+ T cells sorted from blood, taken at week 24, from a patient treated with tofacitinib.

This CDR3 reads CASSPYYFPWGAYHNEQFF. CDR3 coding DNA: TGTGCCAGCAGCCCCTACTATTTCCCATGGGGGGCCTACCACAATGAGCAGTTCTTC. V gene TRBV7-2 combines with J gene TRBJ2-1; D tentatively fits TRBD1 or TRBD2 (6 bases each). Trimming left V 5 bases short and J 5 bases short, with 28 bases between. The germline V gene encodes CDR1 SGHTA and CDR2 FQGNSA. The CDR3 contains 19 residues.